This T cell receptor (beta chain) was profiled in a study of blood T cell repertoires in COVID-19 (dated by TCRdb to 2019 to 2021). Study-wide context: Collaborator samples came from the United States, Italy and Spain and covered acute and convalescent phases of COVID-19. The repertoires were released in a freely available public database meant as a resource for research on the immune response to SARS-CoV-2. The prospective study material was composed of cDNA or gDNA derived from T cells, B-cell-depleted T cells, or PBMCs. Where available, HLA class I and class II types were obtained from metadata supplied by the sample provider rather than from assay-based typing. Subjects who had been exposed to COVID-19, were actively infected with it, or had recovered from it provided the deeply sampled blood TCRbeta repertoires that made up the dataset. Samples came from the ongoing ImmuneRACE study (first 160 participants) plus 1,254 subjects from 6 global collaborators. A de-identified subject ID, COVID-19 status, age in years and sex were almost always included in the sample metadata.

The CDR3 covers 17 residues, taking in both the cysteine and the phenylalanine. Here the CDR3 DNA is all that survives: 51 bases in frame from base 1. Trimming removed 2 bases from V and 5 bases from J, leaving 18 bases between the germline ends. The germline V gene encodes CDR1 SEHNR and CDR2 FQNEAQ (reference sequence). Whole blood was collected in K2EDTA tubes by collaborating institutions according to the institutions' own protocols. For TCRbeta analysis, collaborator samples were shipped as frozen whole blood, as isolated PBMCs, or as DNA extracted from either sample type. General conclusions and limits of the study: How much clinical and demographic metadata was included differed by source and by participant, and the metadata was provided uncurated.

Remarks on this clone: The antigen this receptor binds is unknown. No much larger clonotype is one base removed from it; base qualities were not supplied.

The immunoSEQ Assay, a bias-controlled multiplex PCR, was used to amplify TCRbeta CDR3 regions from genomic DNA. The study's own analysis went as follows. Within the assay, amplification of reference gene primers was used to estimate how many nucleated cells each sample contained. To quantify the absolute abundance of each unique TCRbeta CDR3 rearrangement, sequence reads were collapsed and filtered. For each sample, productive Simpson clonality was calculated as the square root of Simpson's diversity index over productive rearrangements. Sourced from immuneACCESS, this table was stored by TCRdb with only in-frame sequences that have V and J called. A share of the clones is absent; for the studies checked, an unresolved V gene accounts for under half, and the remainder has no known explanation. V and J calls and clone size are copied from that table; D and trimming were computed from the DNA. This sample has some 250,000 clones in its table, and 65% to 85% of those were observed once. The ten largest clones represent around 4.4% of the sample.

The sequenced sample consisted of peripheral blood. The TCR comes from a man aged 45-65 years with active or convalescent COVID-19. Recombination joined TRBV7-9 with TRBJ2-2, and possibly TRBD2, on 6 matching bases. The CDR3 protein is CASSLRESSGGTGELFF. The DNA sequence reads TGTGCCAGCAGCTTACGGGAGTCTAGTGGTGGGACCGGGGAGCTGTTTTTT.